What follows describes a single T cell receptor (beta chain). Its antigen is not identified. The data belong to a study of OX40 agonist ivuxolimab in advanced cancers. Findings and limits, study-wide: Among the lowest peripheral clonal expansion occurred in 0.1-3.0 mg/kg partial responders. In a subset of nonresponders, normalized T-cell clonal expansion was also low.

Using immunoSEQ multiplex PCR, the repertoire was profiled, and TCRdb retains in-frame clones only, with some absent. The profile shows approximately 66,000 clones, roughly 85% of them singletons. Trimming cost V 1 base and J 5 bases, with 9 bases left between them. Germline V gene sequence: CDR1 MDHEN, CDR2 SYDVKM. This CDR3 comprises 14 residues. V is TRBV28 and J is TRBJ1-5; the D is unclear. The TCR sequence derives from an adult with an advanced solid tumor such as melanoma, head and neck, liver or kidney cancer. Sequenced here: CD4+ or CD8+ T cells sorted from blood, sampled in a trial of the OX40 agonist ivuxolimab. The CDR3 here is CASSLYNHDQPQHF. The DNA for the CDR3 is TGTGCCAGCAGTTTATATAATCACGATCAGCCCCAGCATTTT.